This TCR beta chain was recovered during a study of response to subunit inactivated influenza vaccine. Whole-study findings and limits: Authors suggested seasonal influenza vaccinations each recruit few new T cells.

TCRdb analysed the RT-PCR reads with MiXCR anew, one entry per CDR3 protein. The sample carries roughly 570,000 distinct CDR3 sequences, approximately 15% recorded once. CDR1 is KGHDR, CDR2 SFDVKD, per germline. This CDR3 has 16 residues. V shed 0 bases and J 10 bases; nucleotides not matched to a gene: 8. There are a few counts of this clonotype. Its antigen is currently unknown. This receptor was identified in a man in his fifties or sixties who received an inactivated influenza vaccine. The J gene is TRBJ2-1, the V gene TRBV24-1, with 10 bases that match TRBD2. The sequencing here drew on PBMCs from blood, taken approximately 13 days after vaccination. In DNA form, the CDR3 reads TGTGCCACCAGTGATTTGTCAGCGGGAGGGCCGGGGGAGCAGTTCTTC. Protein product: CATSDLSAGGPGEQFF.